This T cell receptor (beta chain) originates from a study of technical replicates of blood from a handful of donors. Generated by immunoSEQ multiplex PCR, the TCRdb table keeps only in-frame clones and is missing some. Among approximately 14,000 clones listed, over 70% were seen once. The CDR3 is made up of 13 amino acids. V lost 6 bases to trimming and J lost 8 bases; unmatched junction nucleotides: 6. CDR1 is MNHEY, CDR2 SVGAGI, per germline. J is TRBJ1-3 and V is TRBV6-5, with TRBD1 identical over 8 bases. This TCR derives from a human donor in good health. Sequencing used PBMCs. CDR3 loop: CASREQGVDTIYF. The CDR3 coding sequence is TGTGCCAGCAGGGAACAGGGGGTAGACACCATATATTTT.